A single sample is the source of the 11 T cell receptor beta chains below, sequenced in a study of OX40 agonist ivuxolimab in advanced cancers. TCRdb's copy holds only in-frame clones and misses some; the assay was immunoSEQ multiplex PCR. Of roughly 28,000 clones in the sample, approximately 93% were seen once. Sequencing used CD4+ or CD8+ T cells sorted from blood, obtained in a trial of the OX40 agonist ivuxolimab. The origin of the receptors is an adult with an advanced solid tumor such as melanoma, head and neck, liver or kidney cancer.

The CDR3 coding sequence is TGTGCCAGCAGCCATTACAGGGCATCGAACACTGAAGCTTTCTTT. It translates to CASSHYRASNTEAFF. The chain has TRBV14 and TRBJ1-1; D is perhaps TRBD1 (6 bases). The CDR3 consists of 15 residues. The V gene's germline CDR1 is SGHDN and CDR2 FVKESK. V lost 3 bases, J lost 1 base, and 12 bases lay in between.

This chain joins TRBV7-6 and TRBJ1-4, with no clear D. CDR1 SGHVS and CDR2 FNYEAQ come from the germline V gene. Between the trimmed V and J ends, which lost 4 bases and 3 bases, there was a span of 12 bases. This CDR3 region has 15 residues. Here the CDR3 reads CASSSRGGPNEKLFF. The CDR3, as DNA: TGTGCCAGCAGCTCCCGGGGTGGGCCTAATGAAAAACTGTTTTTT.

Worth noting for this clone: The germline gene is not matched at one end of the junction; a read error may be the cause. V and J are TRBV5-4 and TRBJ2-1; D call uncertain. Germline V gene sequence: CDR1 SGHNT, CDR2 YYREEE (reference sequence). The CDR3 extends over 11 amino acids. CDR3 nucleotide sequence: TGTGCCAGCAGCTTGGCTGGGGTAGTGGTCTTC. Residues: CASSLAGVVVF.

This chain uses TRBV11-2 with TRBJ2-1; 8 positions match TRBD2. V trimming: 5 bases; J trimming: 6 bases; junction bases outside the gene matches: 9. The CDR3 contains 15 residues. The germline gives CDR1 SGHAT, CDR2 FQNNGV. CDR3 bases: TGTGCCAGCAGCGCACCGGGACTAGGGGGCAATGAGCAGTTCTTC. The encoded protein is CASSAPGLGGNEQFF.

The rearrangement links TRBV5-5 to TRBJ2-7; no clear D gene. Trimming removed 4 bases from V and 0 bases from J, with 2 bases in between. CDR1 SGHKS and CDR2 YYEKEE come from the germline V gene (reference sequence). The CDR3 length is 11 residues. CDR3: CASSISYEQYF. Here the CDR3 DNA reads TGTGCCAGCAGCATCTCCTACGAGCAGTACTTC.

This rearrangement joins TRBV7-8 to TRBJ2-5, with a tentative D call TRBD1 (5 bases). V shed 5 bases and J shed 1 base, with 11 bases lying between them. The CDR3 is 14 residues long. CDR1 and CDR2 from the germline V gene are SGHVS and FQNEAQ. CDR3 DNA: TGTGCCAGCAGCATCGACAGCCTCCAAGAGACCCAGTACTTC. Its protein is CASSIDSLQETQYF.

This clone came up once. The J gene is TRBJ1-1, the V gene TRBV14; no definite D call. The CDR3 is 14 residues long. Per germline, CDR1 SGHDN and CDR2 FVKESK. Trimming took 1 base from V and 0 from J, leaving 6 bases between them. DNA for the CDR3: TGTGCCAGCAGCCAAGGGGCACTGAACACTGAAGCTTTCTTT. As protein: CASSQGALNTEAFF.

This chain uses TRBV30 with TRBJ2-1; a possible D gene is TRBD2 (6 bases). Germline CDR1 reads GTSNPN; CDR2 reads SVGIG (reference sequence). V lost 1 base and J 9 bases, leaving 10 bases between the germline ends. The CDR3 contains 12 residues. The CDR3: CAWSAGTVEQFF. The CDR3 bases are TGTGCCTGGAGTGCCGGGACTGTTGAGCAGTTCTTC.

The chain employs TRBV30 and TRBJ2-2; D may be TRBD1 or TRBD2 (6 bases each). The CDR3 runs to 15 residues. The ends were cut back, 4 bases at V and 6 bases at J, with 18 bases in the middle. The V gene's germline CDR1 is GTSNPN and CDR2 SVGIG (reference sequence). The CDR3 DNA sequence: TGTGCCTGGATGGGGGGCCTGGGCGGCGCCGGGGAGCTGTTTTTT. It yields the protein CAWMGGLGGAGELFF.

This clone was detected once. The chain joins TRBV7-8 to TRBJ1-4; no clear D gene. This CDR3 region has 12 residues. The germline gives CDR1 SGHVS, CDR2 FQNEAQ. With 6 bases removed from V and 8 bases from J, the gap between germline ends came to 10 bases. CDR3 sequence: CASRRLGEKLFF. CDR3 nucleotides: TGTGCCAGCAGGCGGCTGGGGGAAAAACTGTTTTTT.

CDR3 amino acids: CASSFFSNQPQHF. DNA for the CDR3: TGTGCCAGCAGTTTTTTTAGCAATCAGCCCCAGCATTTT. The chain recombines TRBV27 with TRBJ1-5; D unresolved. Germline V CDR1 and CDR2: MNHEY, SMNVEV (reference sequence). V was trimmed by 3 bases and J by 0 bases, leaving 3 bases between them. There are 13 residues in the CDR3.